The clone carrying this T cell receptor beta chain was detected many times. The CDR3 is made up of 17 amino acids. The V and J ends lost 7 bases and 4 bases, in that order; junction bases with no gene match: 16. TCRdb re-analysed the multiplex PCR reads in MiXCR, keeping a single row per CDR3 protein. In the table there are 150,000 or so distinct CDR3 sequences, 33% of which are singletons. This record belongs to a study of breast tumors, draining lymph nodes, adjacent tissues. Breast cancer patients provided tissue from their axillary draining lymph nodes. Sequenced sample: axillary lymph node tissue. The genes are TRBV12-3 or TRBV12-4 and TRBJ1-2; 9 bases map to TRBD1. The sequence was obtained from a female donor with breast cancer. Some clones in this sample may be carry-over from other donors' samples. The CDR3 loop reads CASTSRDRESLGYGYTF. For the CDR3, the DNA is TGTGCCAGCACGAGCCGGGACAGGGAATCTCTCGGCTATGGCTACACCTTC.